This entry is about one TCR beta chain. Its cognate antigen is unknown. The study made its TRB cDNA libraries by 5' RACE, adding UMI labels. TCRdb processed the 5' RACE reads again and assigns one entry to each CDR3 protein, with no DNA. The table lists under 75,000 distinct CDR3 sequences, with 4.3% in the top ten. This entry comes from a study of CXCR3-negative and CXCR3-positive naive CD8 T cells. Study outcomes and limitations: Naive subsets had comparable surface CD5, so TRB CDR3 properties gauged TCR strength. Both naive subsets showed comparably high diversity, and memory CD8+ cells showed much lower diversity. TRB CDR3s were more hydrophobic in CXCR3-positive than in CXCR3-negative naive cells.

The CD45RO-CCR7+CD27+CD95- phenotype denoted naive CD8+ T cells. The origin of this receptor is a human donor in good health. Some clones in this sample may be carry-over from other donors' samples. The material sequenced was naive CXCR3- CD8+ T cells from blood. Subset in this sample: CD45RO-CCR7+CD27+CD95- naive CD8+ T cells lacking CXCR3 (TNR3-).

The CDR3 reads CASSSRGSTDTQYF. The rearrangement joins TRBV6-2 or TRBV6-3 to TRBJ2-3; TCRdb designates TRBD1, a call that cannot be tested without DNA. The CDR3 totals 14 residues. The germline V gene encodes CDR1 MNHEY and CDR2 SVGEGT.